The rows below give T cell receptor beta chains drawn from one sample of a study. From the RT-PCR reads, TCRdb called clonotypes with MiXCR, one entry per CDR3 protein. The table lists fewer than 800,000 distinct CDR3 sequences, 14% of them singletons, with 3% to 4.5% in the top ten. Specimen: memory CD4+ T cells from blood. The source is a female donor in good health, serving as a healthy control. Each CDR3 is given with its conserved first and last residue. Each record gives: CDR3 length, J gene, D gene, clone size, V gene, CDR3 DNA, CDR3 protein. D genes are given only for firm matches. Part of the rows lack a size; the others show once, few, many or a class for expanded clones.

cdr3_length: 12; j_call: TRBJ2-5; d_call: .; clone_size: many; v_call: TRBV20-1; cdr3_nt: TGCAGTGCTAGGGAGGGACAAGAGACCCAGTACTTC; cdr3_aa: CSAREGQETQYF
cdr3_length: 15; j_call: TRBJ2-1; d_call: .; clone_size: many; v_call: TRBV5-1; cdr3_nt: TGTGCCAGCAGCTTAGTTGGGGGAGGCTACAATGAGCAGTTCTTC; cdr3_aa: CASSLVGGGYNEQFF
cdr3_length: 13; j_call: TRBJ1-2; d_call: TRBD1; clone_size: .; v_call: TRBV7-9; cdr3_nt: TGTGCCAGCAGCCCAGGACAGGCGGGTGGCTACACCTTC; cdr3_aa: CASSPGQAGGYTF
cdr3_length: 15; j_call: TRBJ2-3; d_call: TRBD1; clone_size: .; v_call: TRBV2; cdr3_nt: TGTGCCAGCAGTGCGGACAGGGGAGGATCAGATACGCAGTATTTT; cdr3_aa: CASSADRGGSDTQYF
cdr3_length: 18; j_call: TRBJ2-1; d_call: TRBD2; clone_size: .; v_call: TRBV27; cdr3_nt: TGTGCCAGCAGTCCCTCGGGACTAGCGGGAGCCCTCTACAATGAGCAGTTCTTC; cdr3_aa: CASSPSGLAGALYNEQFF
cdr3_length: 11; j_call: TRBJ2-1; d_call: TRBD1; clone_size: many; v_call: TRBV29-1; cdr3_nt: TGCAGCGTCAACAGGGGGAATGAGCAGTTCTTC; cdr3_aa: CSVNRGNEQFF
cdr3_length: 15; j_call: TRBJ2-3; d_call: TRBD2; clone_size: .; v_call: TRBV5-1; cdr3_nt: TGCGCCAGCAGCTTCGGGGGAGGGGTGCCAGATACGCAGTATTTT; cdr3_aa: CASSFGGGVPDTQYF
cdr3_length: 12; j_call: TRBJ2-1; d_call: .; clone_size: .; v_call: TRBV6-6; cdr3_nt: TGTGCCAGCAGCAACACAGGGCTTTACGCGTTCTTC; cdr3_aa: CASSNTGLYAFF
cdr3_length: 16; j_call: TRBJ1-5; d_call: .; clone_size: few; v_call: TRBV20-1; cdr3_nt: TGCAGTGCTAGAGATGTCCCCGGGGATAGCAATCAGCCCCAGCATTTT; cdr3_aa: CSARDVPGDSNQPQHF
cdr3_length: 13; j_call: TRBJ2-3; d_call: .; clone_size: many; v_call: TRBV5-6; cdr3_nt: TGTGCCAGCAGCTTGGGACTGATGGATACGCAGTATTTT; cdr3_aa: CASSLGLMDTQYF
cdr3_length: 12; j_call: TRBJ2-2; d_call: .; clone_size: few; v_call: TRBV27; cdr3_nt: TGTGCCAGCACCCCCCGGGGAGGGGAGCTGTTTTTT; cdr3_aa: CASTPRGGELFF
cdr3_length: 10; j_call: TRBJ1-1; d_call: .; clone_size: .; v_call: TRBV20-1; cdr3_nt: TGCAGTGCTAGTGCCTTGGTAAGAATCTTT; cdr3_aa: CSASALVRIF
cdr3_length: 19; j_call: TRBJ2-6; d_call: TRBD2; clone_size: .; v_call: TRBV20-1; cdr3_nt: TGCAGTGCTAGGGGGCCGGGACTAGCGGTTAGCTCTGGGGCCAACGTCCTGACTTTC; cdr3_aa: CSARGPGLAVSSGANVLTF
cdr3_length: 14; j_call: TRBJ2-1; d_call: .; clone_size: many; v_call: TRBV12-3/TRBV12-4; cdr3_nt: TGTGCCAGCAGTTTAATGGGGGGCCAGGGTGAGCAGTTCTTC; cdr3_aa: CASSLMGGQGEQFF
cdr3_length: 12; j_call: TRBJ2-1; d_call: .; clone_size: .; v_call: TRBV20-1; cdr3_nt: TGCAGTGCACTGACAGCTTGGAATGAGCAGTTCTTC; cdr3_aa: CSALTAWNEQFF
cdr3_length: 13; j_call: TRBJ2-2; d_call: .; clone_size: .; v_call: TRBV10-3; cdr3_nt: TGTGCCATCACCGAAGAGTTCACCGGGGAGCTGTTTTTT; cdr3_aa: CAITEEFTGELFF
cdr3_length: 13; j_call: TRBJ1-6; d_call: .; clone_size: .; v_call: TRBV13; cdr3_nt: TGTGCCAGCAGCCCCAGGGGAGATTCACCCCTCCACTTT; cdr3_aa: CASSPRGDSPLHF
cdr3_length: 15; j_call: TRBJ2-2; d_call: TRBD1; clone_size: many; v_call: TRBV5-1; cdr3_nt: TGCGCCAGCAGCCGCCTACAGGGGACGTACGGGGAGCTGTTTTTT; cdr3_aa: CASSRLQGTYGELFF
cdr3_length: 13; j_call: TRBJ2-7; d_call: TRBD2; clone_size: few; v_call: TRBV5-1; cdr3_nt: TGCGCCAGCAACCCTAGCGGGACCTACGAGCAGTACTTC; cdr3_aa: CASNPSGTYEQYF
cdr3_length: 16; j_call: TRBJ2-7; d_call: .; clone_size: many; v_call: TRBV20-1; cdr3_nt: TGCAGTGCTAGAGATCCAATCCGGACGGTCTCCTACGAGCAGTACTTC; cdr3_aa: CSARDPIRTVSYEQYF
cdr3_length: 15; j_call: TRBJ2-7; d_call: .; clone_size: many; v_call: TRBV5-6; cdr3_nt: TGTGCCAGCAGTATAGGGTCAGGGAGGCTCTACGAGCAGTACTTC; cdr3_aa: CASSIGSGRLYEQYF
cdr3_length: 11; j_call: TRBJ2-1; d_call: .; clone_size: many; v_call: TRBV10-3; cdr3_nt: TGTGCCATCAGTGAGGCGCTCGAGCAGTTCTTC; cdr3_aa: CAISEALEQFF
cdr3_length: 15; j_call: TRBJ1-5; d_call: .; clone_size: .; v_call: TRBV6-6; cdr3_nt: TGTGCCAGCAATATCATACAGGGATTCAATCAGCCCCAGCATTTT; cdr3_aa: CASNIIQGFNQPQHF
cdr3_length: 17; j_call: TRBJ2-2; d_call: .; clone_size: few; v_call: TRBV20-1; cdr3_nt: TGCAGTGCTAGAGATTCAGGGGCCCTCCCGAGCACCGGGGAGCTGTTTTTT; cdr3_aa: CSARDSGALPSTGELFF
cdr3_length: 14; j_call: TRBJ2-1; d_call: TRBD1; clone_size: many; v_call: TRBV20-1; cdr3_nt: TGCAGTGCCAGAACAAGGACAGGGGGCAATGAGCAGTTCTTC; cdr3_aa: CSARTRTGGNEQFF
cdr3_length: 13; j_call: TRBJ2-7; d_call: .; clone_size: .; v_call: TRBV2; cdr3_nt: TGTGCCAGCAGTGAATGGGGGGGCGACGAGCAGTACTTC; cdr3_aa: CASSEWGGDEQYF
cdr3_length: 14; j_call: TRBJ1-5; d_call: .; clone_size: .; v_call: TRBV12-3/TRBV12-4; cdr3_nt: TGTGCCAGCAGCACGAGGCCAGGCTATCAGCCCCAGCATTTT; cdr3_aa: CASSTRPGYQPQHF
cdr3_length: 15; j_call: TRBJ1-2; d_call: TRBD1; clone_size: .; v_call: TRBV28; cdr3_nt: TGTGCCAGCAGTTCCACAGGGGGTTATAACTATGGCTACACCTTC; cdr3_aa: CASSSTGGYNYGYTF
cdr3_length: 15; j_call: TRBJ2-3; d_call: .; clone_size: few; v_call: TRBV6-5; cdr3_nt: TGTGCCAGCAGTTACTCGGCCCGGGACATAGATACGCAGTATTTT; cdr3_aa: CASSYSARDIDTQYF
cdr3_length: 16; j_call: TRBJ1-5; d_call: .; clone_size: many; v_call: TRBV27; cdr3_nt: TGTGCCAGCAGTTCGCTGCCACCCCAGGGGAATCAGCCCCAGCATTTT; cdr3_aa: CASSSLPPQGNQPQHF
cdr3_length: 15; j_call: TRBJ2-2; d_call: .; clone_size: few; v_call: TRBV7-3; cdr3_nt: TGTGCCAGCAGCTATAACCCACAGGGAGGCGGGGAGCTGTTTTTT; cdr3_aa: CASSYNPQGGGELFF
cdr3_length: 14; j_call: TRBJ2-7; d_call: .; clone_size: .; v_call: TRBV7-9; cdr3_nt: TGTGCCAACAGCTTCCCCAGGGTACCCTACGAGCAGTACTTC; cdr3_aa: CANSFPRVPYEQYF
cdr3_length: 14; j_call: TRBJ1-1; d_call: .; clone_size: few; v_call: TRBV6-2/TRBV6-3; cdr3_nt: TGTGCCAGCAGTTACTCTCTGAGTAACACTGAAGCTTTCTTT; cdr3_aa: CASSYSLSNTEAFF
cdr3_length: 15; j_call: TRBJ2-7; d_call: TRBD2; clone_size: many; v_call: TRBV12-3/TRBV12-4; cdr3_nt: TGTGCCAGCAGTGTGGACCTAGCGGGAGTCTACGAGCAGTACTTC; cdr3_aa: CASSVDLAGVYEQYF
cdr3_length: 18; j_call: TRBJ2-1; d_call: TRBD2; clone_size: few; v_call: TRBV5-6; cdr3_nt: TGTGCCAGCAGCTCCTGGACTAGCGGGAGGGCCGGATACAATGAGCAGTTCTTC; cdr3_aa: CASSSWTSGRAGYNEQFF
cdr3_length: 15; j_call: TRBJ1-5; d_call: .; clone_size: .; v_call: TRBV7-2; cdr3_nt: TGTGCCAGCAGCTTAGGGTTCAGGCTCAATCAGCCCCAGCATTTT; cdr3_aa: CASSLGFRLNQPQHF
cdr3_length: 15; j_call: TRBJ2-7; d_call: TRBD1; clone_size: few; v_call: TRBV27; cdr3_nt: TGTGCCAGCAGCAGGACAGGGGGCTTCTCCTACGAGCAGTACTTC; cdr3_aa: CASSRTGGFSYEQYF
cdr3_length: 13; j_call: TRBJ2-1; d_call: .; clone_size: many; v_call: TRBV6-2/TRBV6-3; cdr3_nt: TGTGCCAGCAGTTCACGCTCCTACAATGAGCAGTTCTTC; cdr3_aa: CASSSRSYNEQFF
cdr3_length: 16; j_call: TRBJ2-5; d_call: .; clone_size: .; v_call: TRBV11-2; cdr3_nt: TGTGCCAGCAGCTTAGTTGGCCGGGGGCGCAAGGAGACCCAGTACTTC; cdr3_aa: CASSLVGRGRKETQYF
cdr3_length: 14; j_call: TRBJ1-4; d_call: TRBD1; clone_size: few; v_call: TRBV5-6; cdr3_nt: TGTGCCAGCAGTCACGGGACAGGGAACGAAAAACTGTTTTTT; cdr3_aa: CASSHGTGNEKLFF
cdr3_length: 14; j_call: TRBJ2-1; d_call: .; clone_size: .; v_call: TRBV7-8; cdr3_nt: TGTGCCAGCAGCTCTGTAACCGACTACAATGAGCAGTTCTTC; cdr3_aa: CASSSVTDYNEQFF
cdr3_length: 15; j_call: TRBJ2-3; d_call: TRBD2; clone_size: .; v_call: TRBV24-1; cdr3_nt: TGTGCCACCAGTGATTCGCGTGGGGGGGGGGATACGCAGTATTTT; cdr3_aa: CATSDSRGGGDTQYF
cdr3_length: 13; j_call: TRBJ1-5; d_call: .; clone_size: .; v_call: TRBV7-2; cdr3_nt: TGTGCCAGCAGCGCCCGAGTCAATCAGCCCCAGCATTTT; cdr3_aa: CASSARVNQPQHF
cdr3_length: 12; j_call: TRBJ1-2; d_call: TRBD1; clone_size: few; v_call: TRBV19; cdr3_nt: TGTGCCAGTAGTACGACAGGGATGTTCTACACCTTC; cdr3_aa: CASSTTGMFYTF
cdr3_length: 12; j_call: TRBJ1-2; d_call: .; clone_size: few; v_call: TRBV28; cdr3_nt: TGTGCCAGCAGTTTATGGGCAGACGGCTACACCTTC; cdr3_aa: CASSLWADGYTF
cdr3_length: 13; j_call: TRBJ1-2; d_call: TRBD1; clone_size: few; v_call: TRBV24-1; cdr3_nt: TGTGCCACCAGCGACAGGGGGCTCGGTGGCTACACCTTC; cdr3_aa: CATSDRGLGGYTF
cdr3_length: 18; j_call: TRBJ1-6; d_call: .; clone_size: few; v_call: TRBV14; cdr3_nt: TGTGCCAGCAGCCAAGTGCGTCGGGGGGGTGGACTGGATTCACCCCTCCACTTT; cdr3_aa: CASSQVRRGGGLDSPLHF
cdr3_length: 13; j_call: TRBJ2-3; d_call: .; clone_size: many; v_call: TRBV6-5; cdr3_nt: TGTGCCATCCGGGACACGAGCACAGATACGCAGTATTTT; cdr3_aa: CAIRDTSTDTQYF
cdr3_length: 14; j_call: TRBJ2-7; d_call: TRBD2; clone_size: .; v_call: TRBV5-6; cdr3_nt: TGTGCCAGCGCGACTAGCGGGATCAGCCACGAGCAGTACTTC; cdr3_aa: CASATSGISHEQYF
cdr3_length: 13; j_call: TRBJ1-2; d_call: .; clone_size: .; v_call: TRBV4-3; cdr3_nt: TGCGCCAGCAGCCCACAATCGGGGGATGGCTACACCTTC; cdr3_aa: CASSPQSGDGYTF
cdr3_length: 14; j_call: TRBJ1-5; d_call: TRBD1; clone_size: .; v_call: TRBV19; cdr3_nt: TGTGCCAGTATCGACAGGGATAGCAATCAGCCCCAGCATTTT; cdr3_aa: CASIDRDSNQPQHF
cdr3_length: 13; j_call: TRBJ1-5; d_call: .; clone_size: .; v_call: TRBV20-1; cdr3_nt: TGCAGTGCTAGTTTAGGTGGGCATCAGCCCCAGCATTTT; cdr3_aa: CSASLGGHQPQHF
cdr3_length: 15; j_call: TRBJ1-3; d_call: .; clone_size: .; v_call: TRBV12-3/TRBV12-4; cdr3_nt: TGTGCCAGCAGTTTCCGCAGGGCGGAAGGAAACACCATATATTTT; cdr3_aa: CASSFRRAEGNTIYF
cdr3_length: 14; j_call: TRBJ1-5; d_call: .; clone_size: .; v_call: TRBV12-3/TRBV12-4; cdr3_nt: TGTGCCAGCAGTGCCTTTGGGGGGTCTCAGCCCCAGCATTTT; cdr3_aa: CASSAFGGSQPQHF